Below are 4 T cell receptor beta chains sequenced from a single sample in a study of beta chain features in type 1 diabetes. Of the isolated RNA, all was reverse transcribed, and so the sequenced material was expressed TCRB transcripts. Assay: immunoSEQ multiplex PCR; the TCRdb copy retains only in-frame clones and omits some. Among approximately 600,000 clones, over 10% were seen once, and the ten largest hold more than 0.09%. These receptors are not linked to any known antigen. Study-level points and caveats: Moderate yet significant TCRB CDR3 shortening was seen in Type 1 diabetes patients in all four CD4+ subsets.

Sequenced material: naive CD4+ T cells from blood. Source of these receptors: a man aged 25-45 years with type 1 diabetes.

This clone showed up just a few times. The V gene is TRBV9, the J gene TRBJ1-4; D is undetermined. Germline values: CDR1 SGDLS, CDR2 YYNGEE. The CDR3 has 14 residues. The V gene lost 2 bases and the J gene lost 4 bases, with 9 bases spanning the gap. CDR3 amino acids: CASSVQVLNEKLFF. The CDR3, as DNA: TGTGCCAGCAGCGTCCAGGTTCTTAATGAAAAACTGTTTTTT. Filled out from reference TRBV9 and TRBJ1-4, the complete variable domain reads DSGVTQTPKHLITATGQRVTLRCSPRSGDLSVYWYQQSLDQGLQFLIQYYNGEERAKGNILERFSAQQFPDLHSELNLSSLELGDSALYFCASSVQVLNEKLFFGSGTQLSVL.

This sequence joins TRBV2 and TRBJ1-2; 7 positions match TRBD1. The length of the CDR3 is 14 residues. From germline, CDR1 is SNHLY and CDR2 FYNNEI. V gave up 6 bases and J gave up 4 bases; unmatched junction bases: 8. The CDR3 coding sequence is TGTGCCAGCAGGGAGCGACAGGGTCCCTATGGCTACACCTTC. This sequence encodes CASRERQGPYGYTF.

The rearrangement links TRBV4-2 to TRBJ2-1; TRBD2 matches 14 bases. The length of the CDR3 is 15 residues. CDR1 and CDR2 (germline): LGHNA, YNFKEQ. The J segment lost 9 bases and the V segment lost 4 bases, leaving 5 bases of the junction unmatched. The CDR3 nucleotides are TGTGCCAGCAGCCGGGGGACTAGCGGGGGCGCTGAGCAGTTCTTC. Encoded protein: CASSRGTSGGAEQFF.

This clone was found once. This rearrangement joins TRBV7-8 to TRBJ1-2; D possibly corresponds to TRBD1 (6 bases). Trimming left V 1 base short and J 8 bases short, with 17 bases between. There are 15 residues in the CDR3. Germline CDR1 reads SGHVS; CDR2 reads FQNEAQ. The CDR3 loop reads CASSLDRGPYNGYTF. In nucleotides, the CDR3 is TGTGCCAGCAGCTTAGACCGGGGGCCATATAACGGCTACACCTTC.